This T cell receptor beta chain was recorded in a study of vaccination effects on CD4 cells after COVID-19. Under the ViraFEST assay, PBMC were stimulated with viral peptide pools so that antigen-specific CD4+ T cells expanded. Sequencing was performed afterwards. Following a roughly 9-day culture, CD4+ T cells were purified. Testing of the vaccine recipients showed negative nucleocapsid antibodies and no prior SARS-CoV-2 infection. J was trimmed by 1 base and V by 4 bases; bases with no gene match: 6. Per germline, CDR1 SGHRS and CDR2 YFSETQ. The CDR3 has 15 residues. A word on this clone: Its specificity is unknown.

Measured with immunoSEQ multiplex PCR; TCRdb has only the in-frame clones, and not every one. The data hold around 11,000 clones, with around 70% observed a single time. The J gene is TRBJ1-1, the V gene TRBV5-1; TRBD1 matches at 8 bases. The receptor was isolated from a human donor who received a COVID-19 vaccine. The sequenced sample was CD4+ T cells from PBMCs cultured with HCoV-229E spike peptides, obtained before COVID-19 vaccination. CDR3 sequence reads: CASSVRGRGNTEAFF. CDR3 DNA sequence: TGCGCCAGCAGCGTCAGGGGGCGCGGGAACACTGAAGCTTTCTTT.